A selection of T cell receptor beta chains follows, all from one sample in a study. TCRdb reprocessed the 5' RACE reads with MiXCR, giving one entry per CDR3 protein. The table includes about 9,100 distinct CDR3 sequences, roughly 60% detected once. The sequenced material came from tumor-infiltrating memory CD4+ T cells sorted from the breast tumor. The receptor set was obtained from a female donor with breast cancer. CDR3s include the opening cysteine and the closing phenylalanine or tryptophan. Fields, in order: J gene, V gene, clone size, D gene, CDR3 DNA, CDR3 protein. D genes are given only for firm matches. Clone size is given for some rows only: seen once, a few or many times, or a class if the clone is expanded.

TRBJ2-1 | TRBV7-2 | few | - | TGTGCCAGCAGCTTCGACCTCTACAATGAGCAGTTCTTC | CASSFDLYNEQFF
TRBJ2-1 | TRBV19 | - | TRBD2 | TGTGCCAGTAGTGTATTGCTAGGGACTAGCGGGGGGTTCATCAATGAGCAGTTCTTC | CASSVLLGTSGGFINEQFF
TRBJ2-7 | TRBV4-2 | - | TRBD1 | TGTGCCAGCAGCCAAGGCCCTTCCGGGACAGGGTACTACGAGCAGTACTTC | CASSQGPSGTGYYEQYF
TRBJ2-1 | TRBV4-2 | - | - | TGTGCCAGCAGCCAAGAAGCCCTAGTAGGCAATGAGCAGTTCTTC | CASSQEALVGNEQFF
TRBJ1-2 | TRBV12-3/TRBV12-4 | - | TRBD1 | TGTGCCAGCAGTTTAGCGCAGGGGGCGAGTGGCTACACCTTC | CASSLAQGASGYTF
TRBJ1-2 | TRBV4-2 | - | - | TGTGCCAGCAGCCAAGATGGGGGCTACACCTTC | CASSQDGGYTF
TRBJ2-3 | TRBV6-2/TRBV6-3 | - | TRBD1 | TGTGCCAGCAGTGGACAGGGGACCCCCACAGATACGCAGTATTTT | CASSGQGTPTDTQYF
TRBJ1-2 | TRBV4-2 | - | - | TGTGCCAGCAGCCAAGTTCGGGGGACCCTGGAGGGCTACACCTTC | CASSQVRGTLEGYTF
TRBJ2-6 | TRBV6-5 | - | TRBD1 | TGTGCCAGCAGTCTTGACAGGGCTGGGGCCAACGTCCTGACTTTC | CASSLDRAGANVLTF
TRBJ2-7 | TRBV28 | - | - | TGTGCCAGCAGTGACGGGACGGGTACCTACGAGCAGTACTTC | CASSDGTGTYEQYF
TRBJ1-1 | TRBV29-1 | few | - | TGCAGCGTTCTGGGCGGGGGGTTCGATGAAGCTTTCTTT | CSVLGGGFDEAFF
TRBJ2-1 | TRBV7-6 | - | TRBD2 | TGTGCCAGCAGCCGCGGGGGACTAACTAATCTCGGTGAGCAGTTCTTC | CASSRGGLTNLGEQFF
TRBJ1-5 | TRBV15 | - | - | TGTGCCACCAGCAGAGCGAGGGCTCGGAGCAATCAGCCCCAGCATTTT | CATSRARARSNQPQHF
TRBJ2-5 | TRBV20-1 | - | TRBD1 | TGCAGTTCCCCGGGGACAGGGGATCAGGAGACCCAGTACTTC | CSSPGTGDQETQYF
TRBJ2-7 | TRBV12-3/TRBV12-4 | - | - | TGTGCCAGCAGTTTAGCGGCAGGCTCCCCGGGTGAGCAGTACTTC | CASSLAAGSPGEQYF
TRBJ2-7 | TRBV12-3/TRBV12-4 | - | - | TGTGCCAGCAGATTAGACAGCCACTACGAGCAGTACTTC | CASRLDSHYEQYF
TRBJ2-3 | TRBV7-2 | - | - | TGTGCCAGCAGCATAGATGGGGAGAATACGCAGTATTTT | CASSIDGENTQYF
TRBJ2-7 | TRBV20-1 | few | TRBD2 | TGCAGTGCTAGCGTCCCGGGACTAGCGTCTCGGTGGGAGCAGTACTTC | CSASVPGLASRWEQYF
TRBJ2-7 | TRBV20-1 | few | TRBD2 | TGCAGTGCTAGAGATCAGGGTAGCGGGGCCTACGAGCAGTACTTC | CSARDQGSGAYEQYF
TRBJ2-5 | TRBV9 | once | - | TGTGCCAGCGGGGATGAGACCCAGTACTTC | CASGDETQYF
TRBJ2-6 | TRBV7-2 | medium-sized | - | TGTGCCAGCAGCTATTCCGGGACGGACCGCTCTGGGGCCAACGTCCTGACTTTC | CASSYSGTDRSGANVLTF
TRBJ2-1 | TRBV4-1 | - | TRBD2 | TGCGCCAGCAGCCAAGTAGCGGGAGGGGGTAATGAGCAGTTCTTC | CASSQVAGGGNEQFF
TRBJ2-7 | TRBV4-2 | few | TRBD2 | TGTGCCAGCAGCCAAGATTTGGGCGGGGGGGCCTACGAGCAGTACTTC | CASSQDLGGGAYEQYF
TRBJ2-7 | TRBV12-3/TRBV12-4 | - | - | TGTGCCAGCAGTTCCCTCCCAGGGAACCACGAGCAGTACTTC | CASSSLPGNHEQYF
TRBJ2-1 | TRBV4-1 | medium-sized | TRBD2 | TGCGCCAGCAGCATGGGCGGCGGGAGGACCTACAATGAGCAGTTCTTC | CASSMGGGRTYNEQFF
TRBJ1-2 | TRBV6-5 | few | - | TGTGCCAGCAGTTACGCGTCGGGTGGCGGCTACACCTTC | CASSYASGGGYTF
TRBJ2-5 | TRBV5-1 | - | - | TGCGCCAGCAGCTTGGGGACCCTACGGTCGGAGACCCAGTACTTC | CASSLGTLRSETQYF
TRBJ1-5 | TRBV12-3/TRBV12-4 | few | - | TGTGCCAGCAGCCCGAGTGGAACAAATCAGCCCCAGCATTTT | CASSPSGTNQPQHF
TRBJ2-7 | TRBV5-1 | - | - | TGCGCCAGCAGCAGGACCGGGACGACAACCTACGAGCAGTACTTC | CASSRTGTTTYEQYF
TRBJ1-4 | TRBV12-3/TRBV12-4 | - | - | TGTGCCAGCATTGGGACGGATGCAACTAATGAAAAACTGTTTTTT | CASIGTDATNEKLFF
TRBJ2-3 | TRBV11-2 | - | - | TGTGCCAGCAGCTTAGAGTCATCGTTAGCAGATACGCAGTATTTT | CASSLESSLADTQYF
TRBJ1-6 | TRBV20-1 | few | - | TGCAGTGCTAATAAGAACTATAATTCACCCCTCCACTTT | CSANKNYNSPLHF
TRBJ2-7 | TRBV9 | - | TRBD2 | TGTGCCAGCAGCGTAGGGACTAGCGGGAGCTGGGACTACGAGCAGTACTTC | CASSVGTSGSWDYEQYF
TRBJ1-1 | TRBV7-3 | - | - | TGTGCCAGCAGCTTGGCGGCGAACGCTGAAGCTTTCTTT | CASSLAANAEAFF
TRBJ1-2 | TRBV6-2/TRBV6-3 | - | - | TGTGCCAGCAGTTACCCAGACCGACTACCCAGGGGCCGGGGCTACACCTTC | CASSYPDRLPRGRGYTF
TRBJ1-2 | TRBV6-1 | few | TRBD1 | TGTGCCAGCAGTCCTGACAGGGGTGACTATGGCTACACCTTC | CASSPDRGDYGYTF
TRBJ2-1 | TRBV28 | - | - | TGTGCCAGCAGCCTCGTGGGGGCCCGCAATGAGCAGTTCTTC | CASSLVGARNEQFF
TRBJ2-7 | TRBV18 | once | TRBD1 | TGTGCCAGCTCACCTAGGACAGGGGCCTACGAGCAGTACTTC | CASSPRTGAYEQYF
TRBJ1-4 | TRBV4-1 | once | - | TGCGCCAGCAGCCAGGCGGGGGCGCAGGGCGAAAAACTGTTTTTT | CASSQAGAQGEKLFF
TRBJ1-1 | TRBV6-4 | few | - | TGTGCCAGCAGTCAGGGCCTGAACACTGAAGCTTTCTTT | CASSQGLNTEAFF
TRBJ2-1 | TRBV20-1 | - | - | TGCAGTGCTAGAGATGGGGGCGCAGTATGGAATGAGCAGTTCTTC | CSARDGGAVWNEQFF
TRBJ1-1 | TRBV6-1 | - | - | TGTGCCAGCAGTGAAGGGGGGACTGAAGCTTTCTTT | CASSEGGTEAFF
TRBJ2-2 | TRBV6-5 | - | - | TGTGCCAGCAGTTACTCTCCCAGGCAGCCATTCGGCACCGGGGAGCTGTTTTTT | CASSYSPRQPFGTGELFF
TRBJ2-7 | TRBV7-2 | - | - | TGTGCCAGCAGCCGTTTACAGGGGGGGCGCGAGCAGTACTTC | CASSRLQGGREQYF
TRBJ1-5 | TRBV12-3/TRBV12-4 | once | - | TGTGCCAGCAGTCCCGGTTTGGGACACAATAGCAATCAGCCCCAGCATTTT | CASSPGLGHNSNQPQHF
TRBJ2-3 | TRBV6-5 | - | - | TGTGCCAGCAGTTACCCGGGCCTGGGAACGCAGTATTTT | CASSYPGLGTQYF
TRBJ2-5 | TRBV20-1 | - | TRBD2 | TGCAGTGCTTCACCACTAGGGCGGGGGGGCCGAGCCTCCCAAGAGACCCAGTACTTC | CSASPLGRGGRASQETQYF
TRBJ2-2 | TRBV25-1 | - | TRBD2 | TGTGCCAGCAGTGGCTTCCTAGCGGGAGGGCCAAACACCGGGGAGCTGTTTTTT | CASSGFLAGGPNTGELFF
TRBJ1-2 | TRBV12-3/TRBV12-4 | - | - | TGTGCCAGCACCAGGGGCGCTGGCTATGGCTACACCTTC | CASTRGAGYGYTF
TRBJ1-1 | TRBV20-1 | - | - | TGCAGTGCTAGCAGGGGAGTAACTGAAGCTTTCTTT | CSASRGVTEAFF
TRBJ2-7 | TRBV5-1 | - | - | TGCGCCAGCAGCTTGGATGGGGAATCCTACGAGCAGTACTTC | CASSLDGESYEQYF
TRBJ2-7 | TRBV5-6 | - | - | TGTGCCAGCAGCCCAACGGGACCCTCCTACGAGCAGTACTTC | CASSPTGPSYEQYF
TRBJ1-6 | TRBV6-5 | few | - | TGTGCCAGCCAGATCAGTGGGGGGCTGGTAAATTCACCCCTCCACTTT | CASQISGGLVNSPLHF
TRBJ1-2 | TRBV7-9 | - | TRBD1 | TGTGCCAGCAGCTTAGGACAGGGGTCCGGCGGCTACACCTTC | CASSLGQGSGGYTF
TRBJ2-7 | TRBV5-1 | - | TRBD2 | TGCGCCAGCAGCTTGGAGCCGGGACTAGGGCCCTACGAGCAGTACTTC | CASSLEPGLGPYEQYF
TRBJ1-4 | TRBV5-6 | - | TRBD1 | TGTGCCAGCAGCTGGACAGGGGCGGGTAATGAAAAACTGTTTTTT | CASSWTGAGNEKLFF
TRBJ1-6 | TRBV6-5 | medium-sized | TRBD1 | TGTGCCAGCAGTTACACAGGGGGCAATTCACCCCTCCACTTT | CASSYTGGNSPLHF